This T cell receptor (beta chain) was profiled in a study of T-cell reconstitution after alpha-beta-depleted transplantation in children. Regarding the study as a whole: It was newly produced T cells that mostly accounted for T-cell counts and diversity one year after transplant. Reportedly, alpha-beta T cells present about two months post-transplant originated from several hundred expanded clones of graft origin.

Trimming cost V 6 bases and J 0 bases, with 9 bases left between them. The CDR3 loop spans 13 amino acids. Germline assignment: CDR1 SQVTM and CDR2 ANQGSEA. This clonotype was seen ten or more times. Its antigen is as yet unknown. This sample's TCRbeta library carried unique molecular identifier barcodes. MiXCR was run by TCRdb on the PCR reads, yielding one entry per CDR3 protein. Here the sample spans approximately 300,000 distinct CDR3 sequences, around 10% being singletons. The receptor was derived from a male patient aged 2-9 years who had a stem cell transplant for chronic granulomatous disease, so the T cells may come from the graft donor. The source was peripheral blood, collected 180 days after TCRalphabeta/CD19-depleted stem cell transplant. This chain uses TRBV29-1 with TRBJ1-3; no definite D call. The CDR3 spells CSVKSNSGNTIYF. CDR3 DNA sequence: TGCAGCGTCAAGAGTAACTCTGGAAACACCATATATTTT.